Following are 29 T cell receptor beta chains from one sample sequenced in a study of T cell responses to AZD1222 COVID-19 vaccine. Sequencing was performed with immunoSEQ multiplex PCR; in TCRdb, only in-frame clones are kept and a portion is missing. The table records 120,000 or so clones, 70% to 90% of them present only once. The sequences come from peripheral blood, collected on day 0 of AZD1222 vaccination. Source of these receptors: an adult in good health.

The genes are TRBV3-1 (or the pseudogene TRBV3-2) and TRBJ1-6, with D uncertain. V gave up 4 bases and J gave up 6 bases, with 4 bases separating them. The germline gives CDR1 LGHDT, CDR2 YNNKEL (reference sequence). The CDR3 extends over 12 amino acids. CDR3 sequence: CASSRSNSPLHF. In DNA form, the CDR3 reads TGTGCCAGCAGCCGAAGTAATTCACCCCTCCACTTT.

The V gene is TRBV7-6, the J gene TRBJ1-4, with D perhaps matching TRBD1 (5 bases). The CDR3 extends over 16 amino acids. Germline V gene sequence: CDR1 SGHVS, CDR2 FNYEAQ. Trimming removed 5 bases from V and 0 bases from J, with 13 bases in between. The CDR3 region has the DNA TGTGCCAGCAGCGCTAACCGACAGTCAACTAATGAAAAACTGTTTTTT. This sequence encodes CASSANRQSTNEKLFF.

The rearrangement links TRBV7-2 to TRBJ2-1; D is ambiguous. From germline, CDR1 is SGHTA and CDR2 FQGNSA. The CDR3 runs 15 residues. V gave up 2 bases and J gave up 5 bases, with 13 bases separating them. The CDR3 spells CASSLIATTNNEQFF. The DNA of the CDR3 is TGTGCCAGCAGCTTAATCGCGACAACAAACAATGAGCAGTTCTTC.

The rearrangement uses TRBV7-2 and TRBJ1-5; D might be TRBD1 (6 bases). The CDR3 loop spans 18 amino acids. CDR1 is SGHTA and CDR2 is FQGNSA in the germline V gene. V shed 2 bases and J shed 3 bases, with 20 bases lying between them. CDR3 in DNA: TGTGCCAGCAGCTTAAGGGGGGGCTTGGGTTCGCACAATCAGCCCCAGCATTTT. Its protein is CASSLRGGLGSHNQPQHF.

The V call is TRBV18, the J call TRBJ2-2; D may correspond to TRBD1 or TRBD2 (5 bases each). The germline V gene has CDR1 KGHSH and CDR2 LQKENI. The length of the CDR3 is 16 residues. V was trimmed by 0 bases and J by 1 base, leaving 9 bases between them. The CDR3 bases are TGTGCCAGCTCACCACCTTCGGGGCTGAACACCGGGGAGCTGTTTTTT. This encodes CASSPPSGLNTGELFF.

In nucleotides, the CDR3 is TGTGCCAGCAGCACCCCCCGGACAGGGGATAAAGCTTTCTTT. The encoded protein is CASSTPRTGDKAFF. The chain couples TRBV28 to TRBJ1-1; 9 bases match TRBD1. Trimming took 6 bases from V and 9 from J; bases not matched to a gene: 11. This CDR3 comprises 14 residues. Per the germline V gene, CDR1 is MDHEN and CDR2 is SYDVKM.

The genes are TRBV14 and TRBJ2-2; 11 positions agree with TRBD2. With 0 bases clipped from V and 2 bases from J, the junction kept 8 bases outside the gene matches. This CDR3 is built from 19 residues. The germline CDR1 and CDR2 sequences are SGHDN and FVKESK. In DNA, the CDR3 is TGTGCCAGCAGCCAAGATGTTCGTACTAGCGGGAGCAACACCGGGGAGCTGTTTTTT. This sequence encodes CASSQDVRTSGSNTGELFF.

The rearrangement links TRBV28 to TRBJ2-7; either TRBD1 or TRBD2 may supply D (5 bases each). CDR1 and CDR2 (germline): MDHEN, SYDVKM. V was shortened by 3 bases and J by 2 bases, with 8 bases between the two germline ends. CDR3 size: 13 residues. The CDR3 spells CASSLGVTYEQYF. In DNA, the CDR3 is TGTGCCAGCAGTTTGGGGGTAACCTACGAGCAGTACTTC.

The chain couples TRBV30 to TRBJ1-2; D call uncertain. Trimming took 5 bases from V and 0 from J, leaving 13 bases between them. This CDR3 region has 14 residues. Germline values: CDR1 GTSNPN, CDR2 SVGIG (reference sequence). CDR3 residues: CAWRHGPANYGYTF. The CDR3 nucleotides read TGTGCCTGGCGCCACGGACCGGCTAACTATGGCTACACCTTC.

V and J are TRBV3-1 (or the pseudogene TRBV3-2) and TRBJ1-5; D remains unclear. Trimming pared 0 bases from V and 3 bases from J, leaving 6 bases between. Germline CDR1 is LGHDT and CDR2 is YNNKEL (reference sequence). This CDR3 is 14 amino acids long. CDR3 residues: CASSQDDTNQPQHF. The CDR3 coding sequence is TGTGCCAGCAGCCAAGACGATACCAATCAGCCCCAGCATTTT.

The chain carries TRBV9 and TRBJ2-3; 13 nucleotides align to TRBD2. J lost 4 bases, V lost 0 bases, and 5 bases had no gene match. The CDR3 totals 17 residues. CDR1 and CDR2 (germline): SGDLS, YYNGEE. As DNA, the CDR3 is TGTGCCAGCAGCGTAGAGGCACTAGCGGGGGGGGCAGATACGCAGTATTTT. It specifies CASSVEALAGGADTQYF.

The chain recombines TRBV12-2 with TRBJ2-1. TRBV12-2 is a pseudogene locus. This CDR3 is 14 amino acids long. Here the CDR3 reads CASRFRAFYNEQFF. CDR3 nucleotide sequence: TGTGCAAGTCGCTTTAGGGCCTTCTACAATGAGCAGTTCTTC.

The chain has TRBV7-9 and TRBJ1-1; 7 nucleotides agree with TRBD1. Germline lookup yields CDR1 SEHNR and CDR2 FQNEAQ (reference sequence). The length of the CDR3 is 15 residues. The junction had 9 bases not matched to a gene; V was cut back by 5 bases and J by 3 bases. CDR3 sequence: CASSPGQALDTEAFF. The CDR3 DNA is TGTGCCAGCAGCCCCGGACAGGCCCTGGACACTGAAGCTTTCTTT.

The genes are TRBV28 and TRBJ2-7; 12 positions agree with TRBD1. Germline V gene data show CDR1 as MDHEN and CDR2 as SYDVKM. The CDR3 loop spans 16 amino acids. V lost 5 bases to trimming and J lost 4 bases; unmatched junction nucleotides: 9. CDR3 sequence reads: CASSITGTGGFYEQYF. CDR3 nucleotide sequence: TGTGCCAGCAGTATAACCGGGACAGGGGGCTTTTACGAGCAGTACTTC.

The chain combines TRBV7-2 with TRBJ2-7; the D call may be TRBD1 or TRBD2 (5 bases each). Germline values: CDR1 SGHTA, CDR2 FQGNSA. The CDR3 length is 14 residues. Trimming left V 7 bases short and J 1 base short, with 14 bases between. DNA for the CDR3: TGTGCCAGCACTAAACCGGGACGATCCTACGAGCAGTACTTC. Its translation is CASTKPGRSYEQYF.

The J gene is TRBJ1-5, the V gene TRBV7-9, with D tentatively TRBD1 (6 bases). Germline V CDR1 and CDR2: SEHNR, FQNEAQ (reference sequence). The V gene lost 4 bases and the J gene lost 6 bases, with 10 bases spanning the gap. There are 13 residues in the CDR3. The CDR3 DNA follows: TGTGCCAGCAGCTCAACAGGGACTCAGCCCCAGCATTTT. Translated: CASSSTGTQPQHF.

J is TRBJ1-6 and V is TRBV3-1 (or the pseudogene TRBV3-2), with D unclear. From germline, CDR1 is LGHDT and CDR2 YNNKEL (reference sequence). This CDR3 is 11 amino acids long. The V gene lost 1 base and the J gene lost 10 bases, with 2 bases spanning the gap. Here the CDR3 reads CASSQASPLHF. CDR3 DNA sequence: TGTGCCAGCAGCCAAGCCTCACCCCTCCACTTT.

The rearrangement uses TRBV28 and TRBJ1-4, with D maybe TRBD1 (5 bases). CDR1 MDHEN and CDR2 SYDVKM come from the germline V gene. The germline V and J ends were trimmed by 5 bases and 4 bases, with 11 bases remaining between them. The CDR3 has 14 amino acids. The CDR3, as DNA: TGTGCCAGCAGTCCTGGGACCCTTAATGAAAAACTGTTTTTT. This translates into CASSPGTLNEKLFF. Using reference TRBV28 and TRBJ1-4 for the parts outside the CDR3, the full variable domain is DVKVTQSSRYLVKRTGEKVFLECVQDMDHENMFWYRQDPGLGLRLIYFSYDVKMKEKGDIPEGYSVSREKKERFSLILESASTNQTSMYLCASSPGTLNEKLFFGSGTQLSVL.

This clone was counted only a few times. The gene calls are TRBV25-1 and TRBJ1-2, with TRBD1 as a possible D gene (6 bases). The CDR3 length is 16 residues. V shed 4 bases and J shed 4 bases, with 19 bases lying between them. Germline CDR1 and CDR2: MGHDK and SYGVNS. The CDR3 spells CASSASSTGYAYGYTF. In DNA, the CDR3 is TGTGCCAGCAGTGCATCCTCGACAGGTTACGCCTATGGCTACACCTTC.

V is TRBV5-1 and J is TRBJ1-3; possible D gene TRBD1, 6 bases. Deletions cut 2 bases from V and 0 bases from J, with 9 bases between. Germline V gene data show CDR1 as SGHRS and CDR2 as YFSETQ. CDR3 length: 15 amino acids. CDR3 protein: CASSFQGPSGNTIYF. The CDR3, as DNA: TGCGCCAGCAGCTTTCAGGGGCCCTCTGGAAACACCATATATTTT.

The J gene is TRBJ2-7, the V gene TRBV3-1 (or the pseudogene TRBV3-2); D perhaps matches TRBD2 (6 bases). V lost 1 base, J lost 0 bases, and 10 bases lay in between. This CDR3 spans 15 amino acids. Looked up from germline, CDR1 is LGHDT and CDR2 is YNNKEL (reference sequence). The CDR3 protein is CASSQAGRSSYEQYF. The CDR3 DNA is TGTGCCAGCAGCCAAGCGGGGAGGAGCTCCTACGAGCAGTACTTC.

The rearrangement uses TRBV2 and TRBJ1-1; D not resolved. The CDR3 spans 13 residues. V gave up 6 bases and J gave up 1 base, with 9 bases separating them. Germline CDR1 and CDR2: SNHLY and FYNNEI. The CDR3 region has the DNA TGTGCCAGCAGGAGGACGGAGAACACTGAAGCTTTCTTT. Translated, it gives CASRRTENTEAFF. The full variable domain, rest sourced from reference TRBV2 and TRBJ1-1, is EPEVTQTPSHQVTQMGQEVILRCVPISNHLYFYWYRQILGQKVEFLVSFYNNEISEKSEIFDDQFSVERPDGSNFTLKIRSTKLEDSAMYFCASRRTENTEAFFGQGTRLTVV.

The gene calls are TRBV6-5 and TRBJ2-3; D is undetermined. CDR1 and CDR2 from the germline V gene are MNHEY and SVGAGI. The CDR3 covers 15 residues. Trimming stripped 6 bases from V and 8 bases from J, with 21 bases between. The CDR3 here is CASSPLAAERGTQYF. The CDR3 bases are TGTGCCAGCAGCCCGTTGGCGGCCGAGCGAGGTACGCAGTATTTT.

The chain is built from TRBV9 and TRBJ1-3; D may be TRBD1 (6 bases). V lost 0 bases and J lost 2, with 9 bases in between. This CDR3 is built from 15 residues. Germline-derived CDR1 and CDR2 are SGDLS and YYNGEE. The CDR3 loop is CASSVEGTTGNTIYF. CDR3 in DNA: TGTGCCAGCAGCGTAGAGGGGACAACTGGAAACACCATATATTTT.

This chain uses TRBV28 with TRBJ2-2; perhaps TRBD2 as D (6 bases). Looked up from germline, CDR1 is MDHEN and CDR2 is SYDVKM. V lost 3 bases and J lost 4, with 12 bases in between. This CDR3 contains 15 residues. The CDR3 loop reads CASSFVQGGTGELFF. The CDR3 DNA reads TGTGCCAGCAGTTTTGTCCAGGGAGGCACCGGGGAGCTGTTTTTT.

This chain uses TRBV11-3 with TRBJ2-2; 8 bases fit TRBD1. With V trimmed by 4 bases and J by 2 bases, 9 bases remained unmatched. The germline CDR1 and CDR2 sequences are SGHNT and YENEEA. The CDR3 sequence is 17 residues long. CDR3 region: CASSSSSGTGNTGELFF. The CDR3 DNA follows: TGTGCCAGCAGCTCCTCCTCCGGGACAGGCAACACCGGGGAGCTGTTTTTT.

The chain carries TRBV28 and TRBJ2-3, with TRBD2 matching 15 bases. This CDR3 is built from 17 residues. Per the germline V gene, CDR1 is MDHEN and CDR2 is SYDVKM. Trimming cost V 2 bases and J 5 bases; bases outside gene matches: 5. The CDR3 sequence: CASSLTGLAGGGDTQYF. The CDR3 DNA follows: TGTGCCAGCAGTTTAACCGGACTAGCGGGAGGGGGAGATACGCAGTATTTT.

This sequence joins TRBV1 and TRBJ2-7; TRBD2 is taken as the D call from the table, unchecked against the DNA. TRBV1 is a pseudogene. The CDR3 sequence is 16 residues long. This CDR3 reads CTSSFPGGTTLDEQYF. In nucleotides, the CDR3 is TGCACCAGCAGCTTTCCTGGAGGGACCACACTAGATGAGCAGTACTTC.

This clone was counted a single time. The chain joins TRBV5-1 to TRBJ1-6; possible D gene TRBD1, 5 bases. The germline V gene encodes CDR1 SGHRS and CDR2 YFSETQ. CDR3 length: 15 residues. Trimming cost V 0 bases and J 9 bases, with 13 bases left between them. This CDR3 is CASSLDAGSSSPLHF. The CDR3 DNA reads TGCGCCAGCAGCTTGGACGCAGGGAGCAGTTCACCCCTCCACTTT.